The 2 T cell receptor beta chains reported below all come from one sample, sequenced in a study of blood T cells in healthy people across ages. Sample-barcoded 5' priming and a J-beta primer mix drove a second PCR of about 6 to 12 cycles. TCRdb re-called the 5' RACE reads with MiXCR, one entry per CDR3 protein. This sample has about 1.4 million distinct CDR3 sequences, with 45% to 70% found just once. Sequenced material: blood. The receptors originated from a man aged 18 to 30 in good health.

In this sample, this clonotype turned up a few times. CDR3 sequence: CSASSGQTISYEQYF. Written as DNA, the CDR3 is TGCAGTGCTAGCTCGGGACAGACCATAAGCTACGAGCAGTACTTC. The chain recombines TRBV20-1 with TRBJ2-7, with TRBD1 matching over 7 bases. CDR3 length equals 15 residues. Germline V lookup: CDR1 DFQATT, CDR2 SNEGSKA (reference sequence). The trim removed 3 bases at V and 3 bases at J, leaving 11 bases unmatched.

The V and J genes are TRBV29-1 and TRBJ2-5; a weak D match, TRBD2 (6 bases). The end of the DNA is better explained by TRBJ2-7, so the J call may be wrong. This CDR3 contains 13 residues. Germline V gene data show CDR1 as SQVTM and CDR2 as ANQGSEA. The CDR3 bases are TGCAGCGTTGGAGGGCCGGGACTCTACGAGCAGTACTTC. It encodes CSVGGPGLYEQYF.